The T cell receptor beta chain described here comes from a study of tumor-infiltrating lymphocytes in primary liver carcinoma. Per the germline V gene, CDR1 is SGHNT and CDR2 is YYREEE (reference sequence). CDR3 length: 15 residues. The V gene end was trimmed by 3 bases and the J gene end by 9 bases; junction bases not matched to a gene: 7. Between 20 and 30 mg of unsorted bulk tissue served as the source from which RNA and DNA were co-extracted. Enrolled patients were chronically infected with HBV and treatment-naive. Every tumor specimen contained over 80% viable tumor cells. This clonotype appeared many times. From 500 ng of total RNA, TCR beta-specific cDNA was reverse-transcribed using a constant-region primer. Three nested multiplex PCR rounds of slightly modified ARM-PCR generated TCR beta libraries. Researchers ran the first two PCR rounds for roughly 10 cycles each with TRBV1-TRBV30 forward primers and a C-beta reverse primer. TCRdb reprocessed the multiplex PCR reads with MiXCR, giving one entry per CDR3 protein. Of 100,000 or so distinct CDR3 sequences listed, around 71% are singletons.

Sequenced input: liver tumor tissue from sampling region 2. Specified subset: tumor region T2, inferior pole. The chain recombines TRBV5-4 with TRBJ2-4, with 12 bases fitting TRBD1. The receptor's source is a woman in her sixties with primary liver carcinoma and hepatitis B virus infection. CDR3 in amino acids: CASSSGTGGRGIQYF. The CDR3 coding sequence is TGTGCCAGCAGCTCAGGGACAGGGGGCAGGGGCATTCAGTACTTC.